In this sample, the clone carrying this T cell receptor (beta chain) turned up once. Data came from immunoSEQ multiplex PCR; TCRdb stores just in-frame clones and leaves some out. The sample shows about 170,000 clones, roughly 83% of them seen only once. The sample is drawn from a study of blood T cell repertoires in COVID-19. Study-wide background: Acute and convalescent COVID-19 samples came from the United States, Italy and Spain. T cells, B-cell-depleted T cells, or PBMCs provided the cDNA or gDNA that served as material.

The CDR3 sequence is 15 residues long. Germline V gene lookup returns CDR1 MGHRA and CDR2 YSYEKL. V shed 0 bases, J shed 5 bases, and the junction held 6 bases outside the gene matches. Sequenced sample: peripheral blood. The gene calls are TRBV4-1 and TRBJ2-5; the match to TRBD1 covers 7 bases. This clonotype was sampled from a woman aged 80 or over with active or convalescent COVID-19. The CDR3 coding sequence is TGCGCCAGCAGCCAAGATGGGCAACAGGGGGAGACCCAGTACTTC. This codes for CASSQDGQQGETQYF.